This TCR beta chain is from a study of cytomegalovirus exposure and HLA in healthy donors. Study information: Falling in the Caucasian-associated ancestry cluster were 80% to 90% of around 370 genotyped donors.

The PCR made use of 60 Vbeta and 13 Jbeta primers. TCRdb's table, derived via immunoSEQ multiplex PCR, lists solely in-frame clones and lacks some. The data show 180,000 or so clones, about 9% seen once. This clonotype originated in a woman aged 25 to 39 in good health and CMV-seropositive. Sequenced material: PBMCs.

This CDR3 is CASRAGIADTQYF. In DNA form, the CDR3 reads TGTGCCAGCAGGGCAGGGATAGCAGATACGCAGTATTTT. This chain uses TRBV2 with TRBJ2-3, with a possible D match to TRBD1 (5 bases). Trimming took 6 bases from V and 4 from J, leaving 11 bases between them. CDR1 is SNHLY, CDR2 FYNNEI, per germline. CDR3 size: 13 residues.